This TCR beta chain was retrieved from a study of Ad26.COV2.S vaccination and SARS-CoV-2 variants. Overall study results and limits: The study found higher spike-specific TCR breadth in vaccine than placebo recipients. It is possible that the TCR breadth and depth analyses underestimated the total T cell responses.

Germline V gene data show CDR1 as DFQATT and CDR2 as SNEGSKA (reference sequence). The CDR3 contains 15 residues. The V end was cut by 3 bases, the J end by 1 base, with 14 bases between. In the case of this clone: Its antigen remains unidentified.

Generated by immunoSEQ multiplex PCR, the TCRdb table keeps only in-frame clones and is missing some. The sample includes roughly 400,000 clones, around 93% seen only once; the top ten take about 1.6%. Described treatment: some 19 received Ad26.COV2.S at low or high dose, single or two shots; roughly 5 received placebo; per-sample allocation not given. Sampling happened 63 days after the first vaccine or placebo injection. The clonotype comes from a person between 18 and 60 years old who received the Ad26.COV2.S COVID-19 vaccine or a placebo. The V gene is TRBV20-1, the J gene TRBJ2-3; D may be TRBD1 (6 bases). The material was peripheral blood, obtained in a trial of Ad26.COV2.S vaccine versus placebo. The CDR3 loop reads CSASGRAGGTDTQYF. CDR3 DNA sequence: TGCAGTGCTAGTGGTCGGGCAGGGGGCACAGATACGCAGTATTTT.